These T cell receptor beta chains were read from a single sample in a study of blood T cell repertoires in COVID-19. The table came from immunoSEQ multiplex PCR; TCRdb's copy has only in-frame clones and leaves some out. The sample lists some 200,000 clones; 70% to 90% were seen once. Sequencing input: peripheral blood. Receptor source: a woman of 80 years or more in a cohort sampled during active or convalescent COVID-19. Each CDR3 is given with its conserved first and last residue. D genes are given only for firm matches. The size entry is marked missing in some rows and otherwise reads once, few, many or a size class.

j_gene: TRBJ2-5; d_gene: TRBD2; v_gene: TRBV7-2; abundance: NA; CDR3aa: CASSPGLVGGETQYF; CDR3nt: TGTGCCAGCAGCCCCGGACTAGTTGGGGGAGAGACCCAGTACTTC
j_gene: TRBJ2-1; d_gene: TRBD2; v_gene: TRBV5-1; abundance: NA; CDR3aa: CASSASGSSYNEQFF; CDR3nt: TGCGCCAGCAGTGCTAGCGGGAGCTCCTACAATGAGCAGTTCTTC
j_gene: TRBJ1-2; d_gene: NA; v_gene: TRBV10-3; abundance: NA; CDR3aa: CAISESSLRGYGYTF; CDR3nt: TGTGCCATCAGTGAGTCGTCGTTGAGAGGCTATGGCTACACCTTC
j_gene: TRBJ1-5; d_gene: TRBD1; v_gene: TRBV24-1; abundance: NA; CDR3aa: CATSDRTGYNQPQHF; CDR3nt: TGTGCCACCAGTGATCGGACAGGATACAATCAGCCCCAGCATTTT
j_gene: TRBJ1-6; d_gene: TRBD1; v_gene: TRBV5-1; abundance: NA; CDR3aa: CASSLAPGTGGSPLHF; CDR3nt: TGCGCCAGCAGCTTAGCTCCCGGGACAGGAGGTTCACCCCTCCACTTT
j_gene: TRBJ1-2; d_gene: NA; v_gene: TRBV5-1; abundance: NA; CDR3aa: CASSLEGNYGYTF; CDR3nt: TGCGCCAGCAGCTTGGAGGGGAACTATGGCTACACCTTC
j_gene: TRBJ2-6; d_gene: NA; v_gene: TRBV5-5; abundance: NA; CDR3aa: CASSYLSGGANVLTF; CDR3nt: TGTGCCAGCAGCTACCTCAGCGGTGGGGCCAACGTCCTGACTTTC
j_gene: TRBJ2-2; d_gene: NA; v_gene: TRBV9; abundance: NA; CDR3aa: CASSPARATGELFF; CDR3nt: TGTGCCAGCAGCCCCGCCAGGGCCACCGGGGAGCTGTTTTTT
j_gene: TRBJ2-2; d_gene: NA; v_gene: TRBV5-1; abundance: NA; CDR3aa: CASSLMGSGGTGELFF; CDR3nt: TGCGCCAGCAGCTTGATGGGGAGTGGAGGGACCGGGGAGCTGTTTTTT
j_gene: TRBJ1-1; d_gene: TRBD1; v_gene: TRBV11-3; abundance: NA; CDR3aa: CASDRGRMNTEAFF; CDR3nt: TGTGCCAGCGACAGGGGGAGGATGAACACTGAAGCTTTCTTT
j_gene: TRBJ2-1; d_gene: NA; v_gene: TRBV6-5; abundance: NA; CDR3aa: CASSYGQFSYNEQFF; CDR3nt: TGTGCCAGCAGTTATGGACAGTTCTCCTACAATGAGCAGTTCTTC
j_gene: TRBJ1-1; d_gene: NA; v_gene: TRBV12-5; abundance: NA; CDR3aa: CASGATGSTEAFF; CDR3nt: TGTGCTAGTGGTGCCACGGGTTCCACTGAAGCTTTCTTT
j_gene: TRBJ2-5; d_gene: NA; v_gene: TRBV5-8; abundance: NA; CDR3aa: CASSLVVGSVGETQYF; CDR3nt: TGTGCCAGCAGCTTGGTAGTCGGGAGTGTAGGAGAGACCCAGTACTTC
j_gene: TRBJ2-7; d_gene: NA; v_gene: TRBV6-5; abundance: NA; CDR3aa: CASTPLGLRYEQYF; CDR3nt: TGTGCCAGCACCCCCCTGGGACTTCGCTACGAGCAGTACTTC
j_gene: TRBJ1-6; d_gene: NA; v_gene: TRBV10-3; abundance: NA; CDR3aa: CAISEYSGSSYNSPLHF; CDR3nt: TGTGCCATCAGTGAGTACAGCGGTAGCTCCTATAATTCACCCCTCCACTTT
j_gene: TRBJ2-1; d_gene: TRBD2; v_gene: TRBV3-1/TRBV3-2; abundance: NA; CDR3aa: CASSLSGSGRVEQFF; CDR3nt: TGTGCCAGCAGCCTTAGCGGGAGTGGCAGAGTTGAGCAGTTCTTC
j_gene: TRBJ1-3; d_gene: NA; v_gene: TRBV10-1; abundance: NA; CDR3aa: CASSESSAGRTTGNTIYF; CDR3nt: TGCGCCAGCAGTGAGTCAAGCGCGGGGAGAACCACTGGAAACACCATATATTTT
j_gene: TRBJ2-5; d_gene: NA; v_gene: TRBV2; abundance: NA; CDR3aa: CASRSGTGNQETQYF; CDR3nt: TGTGCCAGCAGAAGCGGGACAGGCAACCAAGAGACCCAGTACTTC
j_gene: TRBJ1-5; d_gene: TRBD1; v_gene: TRBV28; abundance: once; CDR3aa: CASSLPGQGHQPQHF; CDR3nt: TGTGCCAGCAGCCTTCCGGGACAGGGTCATCAGCCCCAGCATTTT
j_gene: TRBJ1-2; d_gene: NA; v_gene: TRBV11-2; abundance: NA; CDR3aa: CASSSLITGRGYGYTF; CDR3nt: TGTGCCAGCAGCTCCTTAATAACAGGTCGCGGCTATGGCTACACCTTC
j_gene: TRBJ2-1; d_gene: NA; v_gene: TRBV5-5; abundance: NA; CDR3aa: CASSLGRVGSYNEQFF; CDR3nt: TGTGCCAGCAGCTTAGGCAGGGTGGGCTCCTACAATGAGCAGTTCTTC
j_gene: TRBJ1-3; d_gene: NA; v_gene: TRBV6-6; abundance: NA; CDR3aa: CASSYGPSYSGNTIYF; CDR3nt: TGTGCCAGCAGTTACGGGCCTTCCTACTCTGGAAACACCATATATTTT
j_gene: TRBJ1-5; d_gene: TRBD1; v_gene: TRBV30; abundance: few; CDR3aa: CAWGTGNNQPQHF; CDR3nt: TGTGCCTGGGGGACAGGGAACAATCAGCCCCAGCATTTT
j_gene: TRBJ1-5; d_gene: NA; v_gene: TRBV27; abundance: NA; CDR3aa: CASSSFRDQPQHF; CDR3nt: TGTGCCAGCAGTTCTTTCCGGGATCAGCCCCAGCATTTT
j_gene: TRBJ1-1; d_gene: TRBD1; v_gene: TRBV7-9; abundance: NA; CDR3aa: CASSLEWDRGQSFEAFF; CDR3nt: TGTGCCAGCAGCTTAGAATGGGACAGGGGCCAGTCATTTGAAGCTTTCTTT
j_gene: TRBJ2-7; d_gene: NA; v_gene: TRBV10-3; abundance: NA; CDR3aa: CALKAQGAYEQYF; CDR3nt: TGTGCCCTCAAAGCGCAGGGTGCCTACGAGCAGTACTTC
j_gene: TRBJ1-6; d_gene: NA; v_gene: TRBV28; abundance: NA; CDR3aa: CASARLVVNSPLHF; CDR3nt: TGTGCCAGCGCTAGACTTGTCGTTAATTCACCCCTCCACTTT
j_gene: TRBJ1-2; d_gene: NA; v_gene: TRBV2; abundance: NA; CDR3aa: CASSGGPNSGYTF; CDR3nt: TGTGCCAGCAGTGGGGGGCCTAACAGTGGCTACACCTTC
j_gene: TRBJ1-1; d_gene: NA; v_gene: TRBV5-1; abundance: NA; CDR3aa: CASSTSTGLNTEAFF; CDR3nt: TGCGCCAGCAGCACTTCTACAGGGCTGAACACTGAAGCTTTCTTT
j_gene: TRBJ2-5; d_gene: TRBD1; v_gene: TRBV5-1; abundance: NA; CDR3aa: CASTEQGAQVETQYF; CDR3nt: TGCGCCAGCACCGAACAGGGGGCGCAAGTAGAGACCCAGTACTTC
j_gene: TRBJ1-4; d_gene: NA; v_gene: TRBV3-1/TRBV3-2; abundance: NA; CDR3aa: CASSLTGGLSTNEKLFF; CDR3nt: TGTGCCAGCAGCCTTACCGGGGGGTTGTCCACTAATGAAAAACTGTTTTTT
j_gene: TRBJ1-6; d_gene: NA; v_gene: TRBV6-4; abundance: NA; CDR3aa: CASREGPDNSPLHF; CDR3nt: TGTGCCAGCCGGGAGGGGCCCGATAATTCACCCCTCCACTTT
j_gene: TRBJ2-5; d_gene: NA; v_gene: TRBV2; abundance: NA; CDR3aa: CASSVDTGRWGETQYF; CDR3nt: TGTGCCAGCAGTGTAGATACAGGCCGTTGGGGAGAGACCCAGTACTTC
j_gene: TRBJ2-2; d_gene: NA; v_gene: TRBV5-5; abundance: NA; CDR3aa: CASSLGLPANTGELFF; CDR3nt: TGTGCCAGCAGCTTGGGACTACCCGCGAACACCGGGGAGCTGTTTTTT